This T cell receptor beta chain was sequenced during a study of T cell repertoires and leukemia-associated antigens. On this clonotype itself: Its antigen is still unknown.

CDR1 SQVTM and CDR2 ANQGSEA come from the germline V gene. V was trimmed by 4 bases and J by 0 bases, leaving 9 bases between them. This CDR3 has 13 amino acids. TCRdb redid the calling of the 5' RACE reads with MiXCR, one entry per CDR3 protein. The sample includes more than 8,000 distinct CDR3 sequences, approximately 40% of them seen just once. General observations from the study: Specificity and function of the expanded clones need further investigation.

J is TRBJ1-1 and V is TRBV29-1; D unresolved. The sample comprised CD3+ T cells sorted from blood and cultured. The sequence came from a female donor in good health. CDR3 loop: CSVGGRMNTEAFF. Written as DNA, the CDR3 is TGCAGCGTTGGCGGGCGGATGAACACTGAAGCTTTCTTT.